The sequence of this T cell receptor beta chain was determined in a study of blood T cell repertoires in COVID-19. Study overall: COVID-19 samples, acute and convalescent, were from the United States, Italy and Spain. In each case, the material was cDNA or gDNA derived from T cells, B-cell-depleted T cells, or PBMCs.

This clone has a single count. Original processing methods: Cell counts per sample came from amplifying reference gene primers. Clones were sequenced by immunoSEQ multiplex PCR, and TCRdb holds only the in-frame ones, with some missing. V and J calls and clone size are as listed in that table; D and trimming were resolved from the DNA. The profile shows roughly 69,000 clones, around four fifths of them singletons. The CDR3 loop spans 16 amino acids. V gave up 4 bases and J gave up 3 bases; unmatched junction bases: 9. Germline V gene sequence: CDR1 LGHDT, CDR2 YNNKEL (reference sequence). This TCR derives from a human donor in a cohort sampled during active COVID-19. The sample was peripheral blood. J is TRBJ2-1 and V is TRBV3-1 (or the pseudogene TRBV3-2); 7 nucleotides line up with TRBD2. The CDR3 region has the DNA TGTGCCAGCAGCCCCCGAGCGGGATCCTACTACAATGAGCAGTTCTTC. Its translation is CASSPRAGSYYNEQFF.